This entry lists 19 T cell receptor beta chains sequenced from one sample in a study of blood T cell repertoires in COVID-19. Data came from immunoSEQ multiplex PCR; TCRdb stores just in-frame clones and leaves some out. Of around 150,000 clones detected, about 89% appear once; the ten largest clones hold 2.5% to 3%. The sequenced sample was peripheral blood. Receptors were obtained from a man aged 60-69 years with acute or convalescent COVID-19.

The CDR3 protein is CASSPQEGLAFGTQYF. DNA for the CDR3: TGTGCCAGCAGTCCCCAGGAGGGACTAGCATTCGGGACCCAGTACTTC. This rearrangement joins TRBV2 to TRBJ2-5, with 9 nucleotides matching TRBD2. V lost 5 bases, J lost 7 bases, and 14 bases stayed unmatched. In germline, CDR1 is SNHLY, CDR2 FYNNEI. CDR3 length equals 16 residues. Combining the CDR3 with reference TRBV2 and TRBJ2-5 gives the whole variable domain EPEVTQTPSHQVTQMGQEVILRCVPISNHLYFYWYRQILGQKVEFLVSFYNNEISEKSEIFDDQFSVERPDGSNFTLKIRSTKLEDSAMYFCASSPQEGLAFGTQYFGPGTRLLVL.

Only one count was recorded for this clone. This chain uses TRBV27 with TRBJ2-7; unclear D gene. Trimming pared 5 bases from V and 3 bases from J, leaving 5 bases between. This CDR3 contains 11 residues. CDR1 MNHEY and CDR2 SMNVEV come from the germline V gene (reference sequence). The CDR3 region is CASSAYYEQYF. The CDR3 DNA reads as TGTGCCAGCAGTGCCTACTACGAGCAGTACTTC.

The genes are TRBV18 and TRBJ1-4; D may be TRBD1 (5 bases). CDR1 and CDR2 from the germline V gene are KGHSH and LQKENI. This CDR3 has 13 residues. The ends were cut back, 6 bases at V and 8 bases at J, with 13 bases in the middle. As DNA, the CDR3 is TGTGCCAGCTCCCCTGGGGAGGGGGAAAAACTGTTTTTT. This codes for CASSPGEGEKLFF. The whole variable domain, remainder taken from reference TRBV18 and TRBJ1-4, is NAGVMQNPRHLVRRRGQEARLRCSPMKGHSHVYWYRQLPEEGLKFMVYLQKENIIDESGMPKERFSAEFPKEGPSILRIQQVVRGDSAAYFCASSPGEGEKLFFGSGTQLSVL.

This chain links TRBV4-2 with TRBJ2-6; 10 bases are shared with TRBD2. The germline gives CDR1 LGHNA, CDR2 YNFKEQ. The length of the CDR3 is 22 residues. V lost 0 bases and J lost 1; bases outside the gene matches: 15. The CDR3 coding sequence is TGTGCCAGCAGCCAAGATCCCTCCAAGCGGGGGGGCCTCGGGTCTGGGGCCAACGTCCTGACTTTC. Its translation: CASSQDPSKRGGLGSGANVLTF.

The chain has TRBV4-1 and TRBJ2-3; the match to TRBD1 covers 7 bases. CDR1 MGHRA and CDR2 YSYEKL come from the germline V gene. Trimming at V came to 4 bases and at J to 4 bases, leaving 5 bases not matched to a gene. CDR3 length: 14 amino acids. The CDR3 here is CASSPRQGSDTQYF. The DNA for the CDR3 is TGCGCCAGCAGCCCACGACAGGGCTCAGATACGCAGTATTTT.

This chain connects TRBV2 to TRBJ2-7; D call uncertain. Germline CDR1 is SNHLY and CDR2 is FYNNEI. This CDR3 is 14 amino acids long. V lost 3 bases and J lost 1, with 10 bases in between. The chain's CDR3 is CASSERQSSYEQYF. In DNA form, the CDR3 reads TGTGCCAGCAGTGAGAGGCAGAGTTCCTACGAGCAGTACTTC.

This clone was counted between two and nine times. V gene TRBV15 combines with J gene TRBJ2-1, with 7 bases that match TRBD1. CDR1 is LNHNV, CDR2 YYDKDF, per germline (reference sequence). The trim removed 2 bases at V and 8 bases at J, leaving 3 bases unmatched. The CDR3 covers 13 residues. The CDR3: CATSRSTGDEQFF. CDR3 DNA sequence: TGTGCCACCAGCAGATCCACAGGGGATGAGCAGTTCTTC.

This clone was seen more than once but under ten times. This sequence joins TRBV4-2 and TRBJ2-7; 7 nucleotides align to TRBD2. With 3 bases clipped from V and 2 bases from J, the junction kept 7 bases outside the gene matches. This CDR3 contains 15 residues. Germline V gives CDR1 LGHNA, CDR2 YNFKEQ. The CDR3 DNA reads TGTGCCAGCAGCCAGCAGGGCGGGAGAACCTACGAGCAGTACTTC. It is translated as CASSQQGGRTYEQYF.

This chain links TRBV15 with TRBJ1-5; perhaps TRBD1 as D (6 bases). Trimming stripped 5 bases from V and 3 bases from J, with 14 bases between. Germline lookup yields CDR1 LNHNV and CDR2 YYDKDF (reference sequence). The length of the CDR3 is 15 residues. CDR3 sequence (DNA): TGTGCCACCAGCTCCGGACAGATTACCAATCAGCCCCAGCATTTT. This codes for CATSSGQITNQPQHF.

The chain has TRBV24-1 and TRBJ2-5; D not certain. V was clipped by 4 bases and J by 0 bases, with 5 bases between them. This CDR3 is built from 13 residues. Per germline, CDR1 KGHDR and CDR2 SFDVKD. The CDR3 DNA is TGTGCCACCAGTGAATACAACCAAGAGACCCAGTACTTC. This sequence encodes CATSEYNQETQYF.

The CDR3 nucleotides are TGCGCCAGCAGATGGGGAGAGACCGGGGAGCTGTTTTTT. Protein sequence: CASRWGETGELFF. The V call is TRBV10-2, the J call TRBJ2-2; weak D call: TRBD2 (5 bases). The CDR3 consists of 13 residues. The V gene's germline CDR1 is WSHSY and CDR2 SAAADI. Trimming stripped 6 bases from V and 5 bases from J, with 10 bases between.

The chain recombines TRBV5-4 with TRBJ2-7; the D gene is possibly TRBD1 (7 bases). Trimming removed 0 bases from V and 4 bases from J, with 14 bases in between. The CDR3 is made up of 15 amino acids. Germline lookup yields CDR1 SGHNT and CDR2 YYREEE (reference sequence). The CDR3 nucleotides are TGTGCCAGCAGCTTGGGACAGGGAGGTTATTACGAGCAGTACTTC. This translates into CASSLGQGGYYEQYF.

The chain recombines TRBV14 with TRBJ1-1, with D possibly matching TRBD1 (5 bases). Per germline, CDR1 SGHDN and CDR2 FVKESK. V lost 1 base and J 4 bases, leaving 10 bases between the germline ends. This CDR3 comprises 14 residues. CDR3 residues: CASSQVGALTEAFF. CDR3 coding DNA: TGTGCCAGCAGCCAAGTTGGGGCACTCACTGAAGCTTTCTTT.

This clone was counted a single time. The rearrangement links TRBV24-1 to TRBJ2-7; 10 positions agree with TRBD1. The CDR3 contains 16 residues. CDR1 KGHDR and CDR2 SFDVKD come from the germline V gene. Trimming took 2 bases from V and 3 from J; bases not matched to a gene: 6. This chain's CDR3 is CATSDSKTGGGYEQYF. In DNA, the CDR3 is TGTGCCACCAGTGATTCGAAGACAGGGGGCGGCTACGAGCAGTACTTC.

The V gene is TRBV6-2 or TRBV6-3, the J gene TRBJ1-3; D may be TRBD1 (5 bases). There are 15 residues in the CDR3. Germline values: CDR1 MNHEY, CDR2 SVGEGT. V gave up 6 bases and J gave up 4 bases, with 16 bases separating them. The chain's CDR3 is CASSPTGVGGNTIYF. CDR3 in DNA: TGTGCCAGCAGCCCTACGGGGGTGGGAGGAAACACCATATATTTT.

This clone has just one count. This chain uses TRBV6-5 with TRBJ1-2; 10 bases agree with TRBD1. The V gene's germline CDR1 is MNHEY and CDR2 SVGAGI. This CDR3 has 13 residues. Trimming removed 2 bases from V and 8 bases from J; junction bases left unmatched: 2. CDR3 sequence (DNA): TGTGCCAGCAGTTACGGGGACAGGGGAGGCTACACCTTC. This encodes CASSYGDRGGYTF.

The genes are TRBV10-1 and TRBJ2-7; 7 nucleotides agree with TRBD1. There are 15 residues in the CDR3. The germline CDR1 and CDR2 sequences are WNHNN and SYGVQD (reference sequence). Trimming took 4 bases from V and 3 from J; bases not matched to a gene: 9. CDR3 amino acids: CASSVEEQGYYEQYF. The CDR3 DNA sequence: TGCGCCAGCAGTGTGGAGGAACAGGGGTACTACGAGCAGTACTTC.

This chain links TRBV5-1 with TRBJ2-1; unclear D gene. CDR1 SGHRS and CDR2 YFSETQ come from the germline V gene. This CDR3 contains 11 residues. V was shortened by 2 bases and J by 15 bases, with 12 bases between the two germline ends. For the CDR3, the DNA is TGCGCCAGCAGCTTAACCGGTGGTCTGTTCTTC. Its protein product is CASSLTGGLFF.

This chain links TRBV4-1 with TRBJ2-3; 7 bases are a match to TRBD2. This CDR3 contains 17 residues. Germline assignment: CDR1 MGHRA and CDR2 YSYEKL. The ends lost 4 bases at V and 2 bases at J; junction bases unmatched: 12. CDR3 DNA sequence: TGCGCCAGCAGCCGATGGGAGGCGGGGGTCTTCACAGATACGCAGTATTTT. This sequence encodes CASSRWEAGVFTDTQYF.